This T cell receptor (beta chain) is drawn from a study of blood T cells in healthy people across ages. Primed by a sample-barcoded 5' primer and a J-beta primer mix, a second PCR proceeded for 7 to 11 cycles. Each cDNA was tagged by a template-switch adaptor containing 12 random nucleotides. A single record per CDR3 protein comes from TCRdb applying MiXCR to the 5' RACE reads. Of about 800,000 distinct CDR3 sequences in the sample, about 25% were seen once. The total RNA that was extracted per sample amounted to at least 6 micrograms. CDR1 is SGHTA and CDR2 is FQGNSA in the germline V gene. Trimming at V came to 5 bases and at J to 7 bases, leaving 16 bases not matched to a gene. The CDR3 consists of 16 residues. These data also formed part of another study, on T cells of mothers and their children. According to that study: The yield was over 9.5 million TCR beta CDR3 reads from each mother and some 3 million from each child.

The V and J genes are TRBV7-2 and TRBJ2-7; the match to TRBD2 covers 8 bases. This receptor was obtained from a boy aged 5-17 years in good health. The sequenced sample consisted of blood. CDR3 sequence: CASSPRGGLVLLEQYF. CDR3 in DNA: TGTGCCAGCAGCCCCCGGGGGGGACTAGTCCTTCTAGAGCAGTACTTC.